This T cell receptor beta chain was recorded in a study of T cells in Graves' hyperthyroidism and ophthalmopathy (dated by TCRdb to between 2018 and 2021). Study-wide context: Peripheral blood was sampled at the time of initial diagnosis, prior to any treatment. A discovery cohort of fewer than 110 patients, 43 with Graves' ophthalmopathy and more than 55 with stable Graves' hyperthyroidism, was used to find distinguishing TCR V-J signatures. Whether ophthalmopathy could be predicted prospectively was tested in an independent validation cohort made up of under 20 hyperthyroidism patients plus 17 patients who later progressed to ophthalmopathy. For training and testing, the roughly 97 patients in the discovery cohort were randomly divided in a 7:3 ratio. Thyroid tissue and blood T-cell repertoires from six Graves' hyperthyroidism patients were also compared in the study. After blood sampling, hyperthyroidism patients were treated with methimazole at a starting dose of 30 mg daily, and ophthalmopathy patients were treated with high-dose intravenous methylprednisolone. The paper reports TCR Vbeta CDR3 sequencing of more than 120 peripheral blood samples: approximately 41 ophthalmopathy, 75 to 80 hyperthyroidism and about 17 progressor patients. Broad study findings and their caveats: In cross-validation, a model built on a 13 V-J signature told ophthalmopathy apart from stable hyperthyroidism with approximately 90% sensitivity and roughly 81% specificity, and in testing the same model reached 80%/75%. In validation, the model predicted progression to ophthalmopathy a median of roughly six months before onset, with approximately 70% sensitivity and roughly 72% specificity. Sample size was not statistically predetermined, and investigators were not blinded to group allocation. Most expanded thyroid clonotypes (frequency above 0.001) were also detected in blood, a finding suggesting that blood repertoires may reflect thyroid immune responses.

The TCR beta CDR3 regions were amplified from the RNA transcripts. For the first round of RT-PCR on the TCR CDR3, the HTBI primer set was used together with the Qiagen OneStep RT-PCR kit. Libraries were constructed in a second round of multiplex PCR, after which size selection and purification were carried out. Paired-end sequencing of the libraries was performed with 100 bp reads on an Illumina HiSeq2000. Per the original workflow: SOAPnuke was used to process the raw data, throwing out any read that contained adapters or uncalled bases, had a mean Phred below 15, or lacked an exact constant-primer or identifier match. COPE v1.2.5 was used to merge high-quality paired reads, and clonotypes were defined as unique nucleotide sequences. MiTCR v1.1 was used to align the clonotypes against IMGT TRBV, TRBD and TRBJ reference segments. Only V-J combinations with frequency above 0.0001, covering approximately 99% of repertoires, were analysed. The TCS score was defined as the ratio of F50 (clonal expansion) to E x V (chaos), calculated using BLOSUM62-based TCRdist between CDR3 peptides within each V-J. Welch's t-statistics and random forest reduced 514 V-J features to 13, which were used in a naive Bayes classifier (R e1071). TCRdb reworked the public reads: Q25 trimming with fastp, MiXCR clone assembly, productive beta chains retained. Each entry merges the rows of one CDR3 protein and shows their most common DNA and genes. These V and J calls rely on TCRdb rather than the paper's analysis. Counted in this sample were 250,000 to 300,000 distinct CDR3 sequences; around 13% of them appeared once. Clones ranked in the top ten supply roughly 7.9% of the sample.

The CDR3 has 13 amino acids, counting the end cysteine and phenylalanine. The kept DNA is CDR3 alone, 39 bases in frame from the first base. CDR1 and CDR2, looked up from the germline V gene (reference sequence), are SGHAT and FQDESV. V and J are truncated by 5 bases and 10 bases respectively, leaving an intervening sequence of 15 bases. This clonotype was observed many times. Its antigen specificity is not known. Base qualities are not at hand, and no much larger clone is one base apart. Graves' hyperthyroidism was defined as stable when no progression to ophthalmopathy occurred over 18 months of follow-up. Hyperthyroidism patients were aged 18 to 65 years and newly diagnosed, with disease duration of less than 2 months. Any patient with an uncontrolled infection, another autoimmune disease, pregnancy or lactation was excluded. Diagnoses were based on clinical symptoms, serum thyroxine and TRAb, thyroid ultrasound and orbital computed tomography. PBMCs were isolated from about 9 ml of fresh peripheral blood by Ficoll-Paque density gradient centrifugation. Total RNA was extracted with Trizol reagent, and quality was checked on an Agilent 2100 Bioanalyzer.

The origin of this receptor is a middle-aged woman with Graves' hyperthyroidism. The chain uses TRBV11-1 and TRBJ2-1; the D call is tentative, TRBD1 or TRBD2, as each matches 5 bases. Sequencing input: blood. The bases are TGTGCCAGCAGCCCCGGGGCGGCTACGGAGCAGTTCTTC. This yields the protein CASSPGAATEQFF.